Below, one TCR beta chain is given with its context. Its matching antigen is unknown. PCR used 60 Vbeta primers and 13 Jbeta primers. As processed by the authors: Unique TCR beta chains totaled 65 million to 95 million in a later count, with around 12 million of them shared. Using immunoSEQ multiplex PCR, the repertoire was profiled, and TCRdb retains in-frame clones only, with some absent. The V and J calls and clone size are taken from that table; D and trimming were inferred from the DNA. The sample consists of approximately 120,000 clones, roughly 76% of them appearing once. This sample stems from a study of cytomegalovirus exposure and HLA in healthy donors. Study findings and constraints: Presence/absence analyses rested on an assumption that sequencing depth was roughly uniform across donors. Later on, analysis showed that most CMV-associated TCR beta chains appeared to be HLA-restricted.

V lost 5 bases and J lost 0; bases outside the gene matches: 12. The CDR3 sequence is 18 residues long. Germline lookup yields CDR1 SEHNR and CDR2 FQNEAQ (reference sequence). The rearrangement links TRBV7-9 to TRBJ1-5, with 8 positions matching TRBD1. The sample taken for sequencing was PBMCs. The TCR sequence derives from a woman aged 45 to 65 in good health and CMV-seronegative. The CDR3 here is CASSLADRGHNSNQPQHF. The CDR3 bases are TGTGCCAGCAGCCTCGCCGACAGGGGCCATAATAGCAATCAGCCCCAGCATTTT.